This TCR beta chain originates from a study of neurological immune-mediated disorders. This clonotype was found many times. As yet, its antigen is unknown. Study findings and constraints: It was HTLV-1-associated myelopathy that showed the most TCR clonal expansion, while multiple sclerosis showed the least, falling below healthy controls.

Synthesis of cDNA was accomplished via 5'RACE employing 10-nucleotide random UMIs. Every sequencing run produced over 190 million TCR-beta sequences, and the sequences from any one run covered 15-18 subjects. One entry per CDR3 protein, called by TCRdb with MiXCR from the 5' RACE reads. This table has roughly 53,000 distinct CDR3 sequences, roughly 8% appearing once. Time point in this sample: longitudinal time-point 3. Volunteers from a blood bank in Maryland, USA, made up the healthy controls. Sequencing was carried out using PBMCs. The receptor comes from a middle-aged woman in good health.

The chain's CDR3 is CASSLGLAGGRETQYF. The CDR3 DNA reads as TGTGCCAGCAGCTTAGGTTTAGCGGGAGGCCGTGAGACCCAGTACTTC. The chain links TRBV7-2 to TRBJ2-5; TRBD2 agrees at 10 bases. The CDR3 is 16 amino acids. J lost 5 bases, V lost 1 base, and 7 bases had no gene match. CDR1 is SGHTA and CDR2 is FQGNSA in the germline V gene.